The 27 T cell receptor beta chains below come from one sample, sequenced in a study of cytomegalovirus exposure and HLA in healthy donors. Researchers ran the PCR with 60 Vbeta and 13 Jbeta primers. Some clones are missing from TCRdb's copy, which holds only in-frame ones; the method was immunoSEQ multiplex PCR. The sample records about 57,000 clones, roughly 83% being singletons. Material for sequencing was PBMCs. Source of these receptors: a young man in good health and CMV-seronegative.

This clone has just a few counts. The V and J genes are TRBV7-6 and TRBJ1-1; 7 nucleotides match TRBD1. CDR1 and CDR2 from the germline V gene are SGHVS and FNYEAQ. This CDR3 spans 12 amino acids. V shed 5 bases and J 6 bases; nucleotides not matched to a gene: 3. Written as DNA, the CDR3 is TGTGCCAGCAGCCAGGGGGGTCCTGAAGCTTTCTTT. Its protein product is CASSQGGPEAFF. The full variable domain, rest sourced from reference TRBV7-6 and TRBJ1-1, is GAGVSQSPRYKVTKRGQDVALRCDPISGHVSLYWYRQALGQGPEFLTYFNYEAQQDKSGLPNDRFSAERPEGSISTLTIQRTEQRDSAMYRCASSQGGPEAFFGQGTRLTVV.

Only one count was recorded for this clone. V gene TRBV20-1 combines with J gene TRBJ2-7, with unresolved D. CDR1 and CDR2 from the germline V gene are DFQATT and SNEGSKA (reference sequence). The ends were cut back, 6 bases at V and 2 bases at J, with 8 bases in the middle. The CDR3 length is 11 residues. The CDR3 is CSAPIAYEQYF. The DNA for the CDR3 is TGCAGTGCCCCAATAGCCTACGAGCAGTACTTC.

The V call is TRBV6-6, the J call TRBJ2-5; no clear D. Germline V gene data show CDR1 as MNHNY and CDR2 as SVGAGI (reference sequence). This CDR3 comprises 11 residues. Trimming shortened V by 5 bases and J by 5 bases, and 6 bases separated the two germline ends. CDR3 bases: TGTGCCAGCAGTCCGACTGAGACCCAGTACTTC. Protein: CASSPTETQYF.

This sequence joins TRBV2 and TRBJ2-4, with 10 bases that match TRBD1. The CDR3 sequence is 13 residues long. Trimming at V came to 9 bases and at J to 6 bases, leaving 5 bases not matched to a gene. Per the germline V gene, CDR1 is SNHLY and CDR2 is FYNNEI. CDR3 in amino acids: CARRQGAGNIQYF. The CDR3, as DNA: TGTGCCAGACGACAGGGGGCAGGAAACATTCAGTACTTC. Using reference TRBV2 and TRBJ2-4 for the parts outside the CDR3, the full variable domain is EPEVTQTPSHQVTQMGQEVILRCVPISNHLYFYWYRQILGQKVEFLVSFYNNEISEKSEIFDDQFSVERPDGSNFTLKIRSTKLEDSAMYFCARRQGAGNIQYFGAGTRLSVL.

In its sample, this clone was seen once. The J gene is TRBJ1-1, the V gene TRBV18, with D tentatively TRBD1 (5 bases). CDR1 and CDR2 (germline): KGHSH, LQKENI. This CDR3 has 15 residues. Deletions cut 3 bases from V and 3 bases from J, with 14 bases between. CDR3 region: CASSPGSGGDTEAFF. The CDR3 nucleotides are TGTGCCAGCTCACCTGGTTCCGGGGGGGACACTGAAGCTTTCTTT.

The chain combines TRBV19 with TRBJ2-6, with 8 bases lining up with TRBD1. There are 18 residues in the CDR3. Germline lookup yields CDR1 LNHDA and CDR2 SQIVND (reference sequence). The junction had 8 bases not matched to a gene; V was cut back by 4 bases and J by 0 bases. CDR3 protein: CASSSLGTGSSGANVLTF. The DNA for the CDR3 is TGTGCCAGTAGTAGCCTTGGGACAGGCTCCTCTGGGGCCAACGTCCTGACTTTC.

V is TRBV7-3 and J is TRBJ2-1, with D maybe TRBD2 (5 bases). Germline CDR1 is SGHTA and CDR2 is FQGTGA. The CDR3 is 13 amino acids. The V end was cut by 4 bases, the J end by 4 bases, with 8 bases between. The CDR3: CASSYGVYNEQFF. CDR3 nucleotide sequence: TGTGCCAGCAGCTACGGGGTTTACAATGAGCAGTTCTTC.

This chain links TRBV10-2 with TRBJ2-1; possibly TRBD1 for D (6 bases). There are 16 residues in the CDR3. Germline V gives CDR1 WSHSY, CDR2 SAAADI. With 3 bases removed from V and 9 bases from J, the gap between germline ends came to 21 bases. In DNA, the CDR3 is TGCGCCAGCAGTGAAGTTATCGTGGGGGCTGTAGGTGAGCAGTTCTTC. It yields the protein CASSEVIVGAVGEQFF.

The chain uses TRBV7-2 and TRBJ1-1; D is unresolved. The V end lost 1 base, the J end lost 1 base, and 4 bases lay between the germline ends. Germline V gene sequence: CDR1 SGHTA, CDR2 FQGNSA. The CDR3 consists of 13 residues. Here the CDR3 reads CASSLGANTEAFF. CDR3 nucleotides: TGTGCCAGCAGCTTAGGAGCGAACACTGAAGCTTTCTTT.

The chain has TRBV5-5 and TRBJ2-7; 7 positions match TRBD1. Losses at the gene ends were 1 base for V and 3 bases for J; bases not matched to a gene: 1. Germline CDR1 reads SGHKS; CDR2 reads YYEKEE (reference sequence). This CDR3 comprises 13 residues. CDR3 residues: CASSLQGDYEQYF. The CDR3 region has the DNA TGTGCCAGCAGCTTGCAGGGGGACTACGAGCAGTACTTC.

J is TRBJ2-3 and V is TRBV19, with 8 positions matching TRBD2. The CDR3 extends over 14 amino acids. Germline CDR1 LNHDA, CDR2 SQIVND (reference sequence). The DNA of the CDR3 is TGTGCTACTCGGCGGGGGGCCGGCACAGATACGCAGTATTTT. This gives the protein CATRRGAGTDTQYF.

The rearrangement uses TRBV5-4 and TRBJ2-7; the D is unclear. Trimming shortened V by 4 bases and J by 2 bases, and 13 bases separated the two germline ends. Germline V gene sequence: CDR1 SGHNT, CDR2 YYREEE (reference sequence). The CDR3 spans 14 residues. In DNA, the CDR3 is TGTGCCAGCAGCGTACTGACTTCGGCCTACGAGCAGTACTTC. Translated: CASSVLTSAYEQYF.

The chain combines TRBV6-6 with TRBJ2-7, with 9 bases aligning to TRBD2. With 0 bases clipped from V and 1 base from J, the junction kept 1 base outside the gene matches. Germline CDR1 reads MNHNY; CDR2 reads SVGAGI (reference sequence). CDR3 length: 15 amino acids. In nucleotides, the CDR3 is TGTGCCAGCAGTTACTCGAGCGGGGGGTCCTACGAGCAGTACTTC. This encodes CASSYSSGGSYEQYF.

The chain has TRBV30 and TRBJ2-7, with D possibly TRBD1 on 6 matching bases. This CDR3 contains 14 residues. In germline, CDR1 is GTSNPN, CDR2 SVGIG (reference sequence). The ends were cut back, 2 bases at V and 4 bases at J, with 15 bases in the middle. CDR3 sequence: CAWSIGGSRYEQYF. The CDR3 DNA follows: TGTGCCTGGAGTATAGGGGGTAGTAGGTACGAGCAGTACTTC. The entire variable domain, with the rest obtained from reference TRBV30 and TRBJ2-7, is as follows: SQTIHQWPATLVQPVGSPLSLECTVEGTSNPNLYWYRQAAGRGLQLLFYSVGIGQISSEVPQNLSASRPQDRQFILSSKKLLLSDSGFYLCAWSIGGSRYEQYFGPGTRLTVT.

The sample holds a few counts of this clone. The rearrangement uses TRBV6-5 and TRBJ1-4; TRBD1 matches 7 bases. CDR1 MNHEY and CDR2 SVGAGI come from the germline V gene. J lost 8 bases, V lost 5 bases, and 8 bases had no gene match. The CDR3 sequence is 14 residues long. CDR3 sequence (DNA): TGTGCCAGCAGTCACCGACAGGGCGTAGAAAAACTGTTTTTT. Translating gives CASSHRQGVEKLFF.

The gene calls are TRBV20-1 and TRBJ2-1; 7 bases are shared with TRBD2. The germline CDR1 and CDR2 sequences are DFQATT and SNEGSKA (reference sequence). V gave up 4 bases and J gave up 9 bases; unmatched junction bases: 3. The CDR3 extends over 11 amino acids. Here the CDR3 reads CSATPSGEQFF. CDR3 in DNA: TGCAGTGCTACCCCTAGCGGTGAGCAGTTCTTC.

The chain couples TRBV7-9 to TRBJ2-1; 8 positions match TRBD2. The CDR3 spans 16 residues. J was trimmed by 8 bases and V by 4 bases; bases with no gene match: 13. Germline loops: CDR1 SEHNR, CDR2 FQNEAQ (reference sequence). As DNA, the CDR3 is TGTGCCAGCAGCTCGTGGAGCGGGAGAGAAGTCCATGAGCAGTTCTTC. It specifies CASSSWSGREVHEQFF.

The rearrangement joins TRBV6-5 to TRBJ2-7; 9 bases line up with TRBD1. The CDR3 is 16 amino acids. Germline V gives CDR1 MNHEY, CDR2 SVGAGI. J was trimmed by 0 bases and V by 3 bases; bases with no gene match: 6. The CDR3 sequence: CASSYRDRGVSYEQYF. The DNA for the CDR3 is TGTGCCAGCAGTTATAGAGACAGGGGGGTCTCCTACGAGCAGTACTTC.

This clone has a single count. The chain combines TRBV5-3 with TRBJ1-6; TRBD1 agrees at 8 bases. TRBV5-3 qualifies as an ORF whose function is uncertain. V was pared by 3 bases and J by 10 bases, with 9 bases of the junction left unmatched. The CDR3 has 15 residues. This chain's CDR3 is CARSSQGAGGSPLHF. The CDR3 nucleotides are TGTGCCAGAAGCTCGCAGGGGGCAGGAGGGTCACCCCTCCACTTT.

This clone was detected once. The V and J genes are TRBV19 and TRBJ1-5; 12 bases map to TRBD1. The CDR3 totals 15 residues. The germline V gene encodes CDR1 LNHDA and CDR2 SQIVND (reference sequence). The trim removed 5 bases at V and 5 bases at J, leaving 4 bases unmatched. This CDR3 is CASSWDRGPDQPQHF. In nucleotides, the CDR3 is TGTGCCAGTAGTTGGGACAGGGGGCCAGATCAGCCCCAGCATTTT.

The gene calls are TRBV2 and TRBJ2-5, with D maybe TRBD1 (5 bases). There are 16 residues in the CDR3. V gave up 1 base and J gave up 1 base, with 13 bases separating them. Germline V CDR1 and CDR2: SNHLY, FYNNEI. The CDR3 region has the DNA TGTGCCAGCAGTGAAGGGATCCGACAGATCCAAGAGACCCAGTACTTC. It yields the protein CASSEGIRQIQETQYF. Variable domain in full (rest from reference TRBV2 and TRBJ2-5): EPEVTQTPSHQVTQMGQEVILRCVPISNHLYFYWYRQILGQKVEFLVSFYNNEISEKSEIFDDQFSVERPDGSNFTLKIRSTKLEDSAMYFCASSEGIRQIQETQYFGPGTRLLVL.

In the case of this clone: At one of its ends the junction is not consistent with the germline gene, which may arise from a read error. This CDR3 reads CSSSLSFPRGGYGYEQYF. The CDR3 region has the DNA TGTTCCAGCAGCTTGTCGTTCCCTAGGGGAGGTTATGGTTACGAGCAGTACTTC. V gene TRBV7-9 combines with J gene TRBJ2-7; D may be TRBD2 (6 bases). The germline CDR1 and CDR2 sequences are SEHNR and FQNEAQ (reference sequence). The CDR3 is made up of 18 amino acids.

This rearrangement joins TRBV4-1 to TRBJ2-1; D is possibly TRBD1 (5 bases). This CDR3 is built from 14 residues. CDR1 is MGHRA, CDR2 YSYEKL, per germline. The germline V and J ends were trimmed by 0 bases and 7 bases, with 10 bases remaining between them. CDR3 sequence reads: CASSQDGALNEQFF. The CDR3 nucleotides are TGCGCCAGCAGCCAAGATGGGGCACTGAATGAGCAGTTCTTC.

A note on this clone: Its ends do not fully match the called genes, so a read error is possible. Other DNA sequences in the sample encode the same CDR3. This rearrangement joins TRBV10-3 to TRBJ1-3, with a weak D call TRBD1 (6 bases). The CDR3 sequence is 15 residues long. CDR1 and CDR2 (germline): ENHRY, SYGVKD. CDR3 sequence: CAISEQGDSGNTIYF. In nucleotides, the CDR3 is TGTGCCATCAGTGAACAGGGTGACTCTGGAAATACCATATATTTT.

J is TRBJ2-7 and V is TRBV4-3, with a possible D match to TRBD1 (6 bases). Germline assignment: CDR1 LGHNA and CDR2 YSLEER. Between the trimmed V and J ends, which lost 3 bases and 4 bases, there was a span of 19 bases. This CDR3 is built from 16 residues. The CDR3 here is CASSHAGDPLVYEQYF. The CDR3 DNA is TGCGCCAGCAGCCACGCAGGGGACCCCCTGGTGTACGAGCAGTACTTC.

The chain combines TRBV7-9 with TRBJ2-5; 10 bases line up with TRBD2. V gave up 5 bases and J gave up 5 bases; unmatched junction bases: 8. CDR1 and CDR2 (germline): SEHNR, FQNEAQ (reference sequence). The CDR3 is made up of 15 amino acids. CDR3 in DNA: TGTGCCAGCAGCCCCAGCGGGGGGGCCCGGGAGACCCAGTACTTC. Encoded protein: CASSPSGGARETQYF.

V usage is TRBV2 and J usage is TRBJ1-6; D is uncertain. V gave up 7 bases and J gave up 8 bases, with 12 bases separating them. Germline-derived CDR1 and CDR2 are SNHLY and FYNNEI. The CDR3 is 13 amino acids. CDR3 residues: CASTTVRDSPLHF. CDR3 in DNA: TGTGCCAGCACAACGGTTCGGGATTCACCCCTCCACTTT.